The entry below describes one T cell receptor beta chain. The CDR3 is made up of 13 amino acids. Germline assignment: CDR1 GTSNPN and CDR2 SVGIG (reference sequence). Trimming took off 2 bases at V and 1 base at J, with 8 bases between the two ends. The sample is drawn from a study of CD8+ T cells in alopecia areata. RNA extraction and reverse transcription yielded cDNA as sequencing template. The data were produced by immunoSEQ multiplex PCR, yet TCRdb's version contains in-frame clones alone and is incomplete. This repertoire shows just over 150,000 clones, about 53% found once; its top ten account for approximately 19%.

V usage is TRBV30 and J usage is TRBJ1-1; TRBD1 is a possible D gene (6 bases). This specimen consisted of CD8+ T cells sorted from blood, obtained at week 0. The clonotype was recovered from a human donor with alopecia areata. CDR3 coding DNA: TGTGCCTGGAGTTTGGACAGGAACACTGAAGCTTTCTTT. Its translation: CAWSLDRNTEAFF.